The 5 T cell receptor beta chains below all came from one sample that was sequenced in a study of T cell responses to AZD1222 COVID-19 vaccine. TCRdb's copy holds only in-frame clones and misses some; the assay was immunoSEQ multiplex PCR. The data contain about 79,000 clones, about four fifths of them singletons. This specimen was peripheral blood, taken 28 days after the second AZD1222 dose. These receptors were obtained from an adult who received the AZD1222 COVID-19 vaccine.

J is TRBJ1-1 and V is TRBV7-9, with 7 bases matching TRBD1. The length of the CDR3 is 12 residues. Germline V gives CDR1 SEHNR, CDR2 FQNEAQ (reference sequence). Trimming at V came to 5 bases and at J to 6 bases, leaving 3 bases not matched to a gene. CDR3 coding DNA: TGTGCCAGCAGCCGACAGGGTCCTGAAGCTTTCTTT. Its protein product is CASSRQGPEAFF.

The chain couples TRBV7-9 to TRBJ2-7, with 9 bases matching TRBD1. Trimming removed 7 bases from V and 2 bases from J; junction bases left unmatched: 6. Germline CDR1 SEHNR, CDR2 FQNEAQ (reference sequence). The CDR3 length is 14 residues. The CDR3 nucleotides are TGTGCCAGCACTTGGACAGGGGCTACCTACGAGCAGTACTTC. This codes for CASTWTGATYEQYF.

The chain couples TRBV7-2 to TRBJ1-5; D is perhaps TRBD1 (5 bases). Trimming pared 5 bases from V and 5 bases from J, leaving 10 bases between. Looked up from germline, CDR1 is SGHTA and CDR2 is FQGNSA. The CDR3 has 13 amino acids. The CDR3 sequence is CASSRGRDQPQHF. CDR3 nucleotide sequence: TGTGCCAGCAGCCGGGGGAGGGATCAGCCCCAGCATTTT.

The chain couples TRBV11-2 to TRBJ2-1, with 7 positions matching TRBD1. This CDR3 has 14 amino acids. Germline V gene lookup returns CDR1 SGHAT and CDR2 FQNNGV. J was trimmed by 6 bases and V by 1 base; bases with no gene match: 3. CDR3 loop: CASSLGQGINEQFF. The CDR3 DNA reads as TGTGCCAGCAGCTTAGGACAGGGTATCAATGAGCAGTTCTTC.

CDR3 bases: TGTGCCAGCAGCACTTTGGGGACAGCACCGAGGGAGGATGAGCAGTTCTTC. This encodes CASSTLGTAPREDEQFF. V is TRBV7-9 and J is TRBJ2-1; a weak D match, TRBD1 (7 bases). Trimming stripped 5 bases from V and 8 bases from J, with 25 bases between. The CDR3 totals 17 residues. Germline-derived CDR1 and CDR2 are SEHNR and FQNEAQ (reference sequence).